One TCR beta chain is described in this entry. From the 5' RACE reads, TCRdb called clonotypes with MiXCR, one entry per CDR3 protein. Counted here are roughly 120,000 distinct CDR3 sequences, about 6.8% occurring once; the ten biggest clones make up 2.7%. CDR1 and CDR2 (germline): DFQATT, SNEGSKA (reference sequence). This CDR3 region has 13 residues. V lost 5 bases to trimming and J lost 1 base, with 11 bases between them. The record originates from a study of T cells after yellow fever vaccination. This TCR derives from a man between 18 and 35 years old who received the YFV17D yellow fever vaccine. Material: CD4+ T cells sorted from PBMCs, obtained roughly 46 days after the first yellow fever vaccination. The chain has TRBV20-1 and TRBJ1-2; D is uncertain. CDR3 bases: TGCAGTGCTGGAGCAGCATTTAACTATGGCTACACCTTC. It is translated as CSAGAAFNYGYTF.